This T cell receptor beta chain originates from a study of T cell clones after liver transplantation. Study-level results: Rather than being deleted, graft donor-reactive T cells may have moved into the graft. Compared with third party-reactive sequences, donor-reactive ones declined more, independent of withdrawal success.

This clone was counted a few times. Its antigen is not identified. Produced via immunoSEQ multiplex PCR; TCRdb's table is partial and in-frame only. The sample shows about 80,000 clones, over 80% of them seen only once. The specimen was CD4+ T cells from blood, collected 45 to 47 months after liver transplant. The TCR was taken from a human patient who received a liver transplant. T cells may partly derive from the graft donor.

DNA for the CDR3: TGCGCCAGCAGCTTCTTAGCGGGCACAGATACGCAGTATTTT. Translating it yields CASSFLAGTDTQYF. The rearrangement joins TRBV5-1 to TRBJ2-3, with D perhaps matching TRBD2 (6 bases). V dropped 2 bases and J dropped 1 base, with 8 bases sitting between them. CDR1 is SGHRS, CDR2 YFSETQ, per germline. This CDR3 comprises 14 residues.